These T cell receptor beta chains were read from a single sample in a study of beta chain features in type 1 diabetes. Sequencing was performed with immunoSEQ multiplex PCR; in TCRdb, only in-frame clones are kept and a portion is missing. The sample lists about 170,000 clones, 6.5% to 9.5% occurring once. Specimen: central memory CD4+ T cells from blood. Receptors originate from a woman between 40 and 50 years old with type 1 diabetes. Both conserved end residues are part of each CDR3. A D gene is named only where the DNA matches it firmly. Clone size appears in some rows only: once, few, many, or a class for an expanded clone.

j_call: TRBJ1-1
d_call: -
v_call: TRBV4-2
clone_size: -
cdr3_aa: CASSPKQGWENTEAFF
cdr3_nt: TGTGCCAGCAGCCCCAAACAGGGTTGGGAGAACACTGAAGCTTTCTTT

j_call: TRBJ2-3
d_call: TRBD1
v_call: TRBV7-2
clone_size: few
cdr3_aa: CASSQTGARTDTQYF
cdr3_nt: TGTGCCAGCAGCCAAACAGGGGCCCGCACAGATACGCAGTATTTT

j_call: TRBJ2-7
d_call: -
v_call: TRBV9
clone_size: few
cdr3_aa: CASRPTGTYEQYF
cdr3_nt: TGTGCCAGCAGGCCAACAGGTACCTACGAGCAGTACTTC

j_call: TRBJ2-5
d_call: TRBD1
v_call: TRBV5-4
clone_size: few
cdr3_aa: CASSLGTGASQETQYF
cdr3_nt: TGTGCCAGCAGCTTGGGGACAGGGGCATCGCAAGAGACCCAGTACTTC

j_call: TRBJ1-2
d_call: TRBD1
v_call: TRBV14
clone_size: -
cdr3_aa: CASRLTGTGGTYGYTF
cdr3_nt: TGTGCCAGCAGGTTGACCGGGACAGGGGGGACCTATGGCTACACCTTC

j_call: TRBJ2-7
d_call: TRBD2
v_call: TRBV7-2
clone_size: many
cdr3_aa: CASSSSGGSSYEQYF
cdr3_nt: TGTGCCAGCAGCTCGAGCGGGGGGAGCTCCTACGAGCAGTACTTC

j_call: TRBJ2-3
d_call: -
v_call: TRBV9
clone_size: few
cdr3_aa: CASSPQSGSYTDTQYF
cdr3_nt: TGTGCCAGCAGCCCCCAGTCGGGGTCTTACACAGATACGCAGTATTTT

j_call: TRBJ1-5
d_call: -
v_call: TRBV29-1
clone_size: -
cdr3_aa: CSAMTDYSQPQHF
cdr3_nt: TGCAGCGCCATGACAGATTACAGTCAGCCCCAGCATTTT

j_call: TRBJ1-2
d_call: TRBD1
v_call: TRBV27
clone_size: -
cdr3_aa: CASSASTGGNYGYTF
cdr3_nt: TGTGCCAGCAGTGCCTCTACAGGGGGGAACTATGGCTACACCTTC

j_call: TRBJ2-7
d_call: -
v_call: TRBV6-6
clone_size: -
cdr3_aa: CASSKTATPSYEQYF
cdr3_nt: TGTGCCAGCAGTAAGACAGCTACCCCCTCCTACGAGCAGTACTTC

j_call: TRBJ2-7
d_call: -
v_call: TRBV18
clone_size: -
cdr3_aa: CASSPEQGREQYF
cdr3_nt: TGTGCCAGCTCACCCGAACAGGGAAGGGAGCAGTACTTC

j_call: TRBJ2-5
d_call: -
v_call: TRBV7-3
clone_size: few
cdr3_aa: CASSFGVEGETQYF
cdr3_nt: TGTGCCAGCAGCTTTGGCGTGGAGGGGGAGACCCAGTACTTC

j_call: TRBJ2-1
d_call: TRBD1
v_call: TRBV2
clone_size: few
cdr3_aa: CASLLDRGGYNEQFF
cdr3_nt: TGTGCCAGCCTTCTGGACAGGGGAGGCTACAATGAGCAGTTCTTC

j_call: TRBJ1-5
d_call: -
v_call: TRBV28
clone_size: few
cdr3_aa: CASSSYQPQHF
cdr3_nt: TGTGCCAGCAGTTCATATCAGCCCCAGCATTTT

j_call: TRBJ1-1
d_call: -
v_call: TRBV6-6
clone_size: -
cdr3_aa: CASSYGPQATEAFF
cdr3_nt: TGTGCCAGCAGTTACGGCCCGCAGGCCACTGAAGCTTTCTTT

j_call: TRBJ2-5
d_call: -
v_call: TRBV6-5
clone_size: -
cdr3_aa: CASSYPGMGGKETQYF
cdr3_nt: TGTGCCAGCAGTTACCCGGGGATGGGGGGAAAAGAGACCCAGTACTTC

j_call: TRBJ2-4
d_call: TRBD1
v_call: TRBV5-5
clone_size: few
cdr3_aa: CASSGDRVRGGDIQYF
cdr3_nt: TGTGCCAGCAGCGGGGACAGGGTTCGAGGCGGTGACATTCAGTACTTC

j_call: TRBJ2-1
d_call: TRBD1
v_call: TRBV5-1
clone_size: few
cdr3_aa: CASSPGTGLNEQFF
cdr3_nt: TGCGCCAGCAGCCCCGGGACAGGGTTAAATGAGCAGTTCTTC

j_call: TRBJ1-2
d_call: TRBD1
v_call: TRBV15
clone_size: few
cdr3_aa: CATSGTGDHYGYTF
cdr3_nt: TGTGCCACCTCCGGGACAGGGGATCACTATGGCTACACCTTC

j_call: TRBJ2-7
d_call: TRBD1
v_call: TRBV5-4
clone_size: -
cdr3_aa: CASSPTAGTGNYEQYF
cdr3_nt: TGTGCCAGCAGCCCGACTGCCGGGACAGGCAACTACGAGCAGTACTTC

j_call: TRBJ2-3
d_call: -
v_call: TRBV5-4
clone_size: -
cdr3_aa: CASSLGGRSTDTQYF
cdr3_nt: TGTGCCAGCAGCTTGGGTGGTAGATCCACAGATACGCAGTATTTT

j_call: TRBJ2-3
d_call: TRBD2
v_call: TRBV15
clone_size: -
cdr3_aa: CATSRRGGGTDTQYF
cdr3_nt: TGTGCCACCAGCAGGCGCGGGGGGGGCACAGATACGCAGTATTTT

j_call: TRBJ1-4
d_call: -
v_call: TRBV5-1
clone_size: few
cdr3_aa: CASSLGTVNEKLFF
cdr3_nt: TGCGCCAGCAGCTTGGGGACAGTGAATGAAAAACTGTTTTTT

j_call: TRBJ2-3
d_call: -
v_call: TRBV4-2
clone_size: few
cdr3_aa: CASSQQGGIDTQYF
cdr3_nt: TGTGCCAGCAGCCAGCAGGGCGGCATTGATACGCAGTATTTT

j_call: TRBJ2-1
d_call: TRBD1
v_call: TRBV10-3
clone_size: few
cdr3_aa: CAISGQGGNEQFF
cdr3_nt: TGTGCCATCAGTGGACAGGGGGGAAATGAGCAGTTCTTC

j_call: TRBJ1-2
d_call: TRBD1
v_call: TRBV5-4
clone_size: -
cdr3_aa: CASSLGSGTDGYTF
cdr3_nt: TGTGCCAGCAGCTTGGGATCTGGGACAGATGGCTACACCTTC